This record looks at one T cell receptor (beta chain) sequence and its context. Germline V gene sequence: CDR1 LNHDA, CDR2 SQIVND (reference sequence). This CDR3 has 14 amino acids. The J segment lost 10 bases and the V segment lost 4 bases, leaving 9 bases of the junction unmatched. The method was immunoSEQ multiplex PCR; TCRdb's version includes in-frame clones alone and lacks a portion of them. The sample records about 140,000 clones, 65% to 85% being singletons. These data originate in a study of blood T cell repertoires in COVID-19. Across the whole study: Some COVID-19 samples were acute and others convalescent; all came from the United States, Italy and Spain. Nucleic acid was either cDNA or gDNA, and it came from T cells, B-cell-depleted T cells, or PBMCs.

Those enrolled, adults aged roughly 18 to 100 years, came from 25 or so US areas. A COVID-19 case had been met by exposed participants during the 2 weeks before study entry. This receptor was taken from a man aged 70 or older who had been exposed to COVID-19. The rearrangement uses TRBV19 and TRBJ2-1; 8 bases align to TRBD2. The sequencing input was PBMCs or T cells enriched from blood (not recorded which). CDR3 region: CASSTLGLGGEQFF. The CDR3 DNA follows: TGTGCCAGTAGTACCCTGGGACTAGGAGGGGAGCAGTTCTTC.